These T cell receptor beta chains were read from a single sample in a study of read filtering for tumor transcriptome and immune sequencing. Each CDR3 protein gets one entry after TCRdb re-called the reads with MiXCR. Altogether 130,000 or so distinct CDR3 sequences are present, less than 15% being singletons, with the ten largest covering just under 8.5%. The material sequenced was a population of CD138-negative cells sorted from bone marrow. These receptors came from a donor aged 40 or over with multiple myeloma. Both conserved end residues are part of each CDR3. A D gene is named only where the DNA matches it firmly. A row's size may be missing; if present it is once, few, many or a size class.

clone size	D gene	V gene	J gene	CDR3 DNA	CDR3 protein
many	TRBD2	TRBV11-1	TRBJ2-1	TGTGCCAGCAGCCCAAGCGGGAGGGGACTCAATGAGCAGTTCTTC	CASSPSGRGLNEQFF
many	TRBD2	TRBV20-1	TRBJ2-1	TGCAGTGCTAGAAGGACTAGCGGGGGATACAATGAGCAGTTCTTC	CSARRTSGGYNEQFF
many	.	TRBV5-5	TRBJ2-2	TGTGCCAGCAGCTTGTGGGTAGCGGCAAGCACCGGGGAGCTGTTTTTT	CASSLWVAASTGELFF
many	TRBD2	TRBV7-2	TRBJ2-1	TGTGCCAGCAGCTTAGCGTTGTTGGCTAGCGGGAGTCATGAGCAGTTCTTC	CASSLALLASGSHEQFF
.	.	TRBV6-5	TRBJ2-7	TGTGCCAGCAGATCCCTCCCAAGCGGTGAGCAGTACTTC	CASRSLPSGEQYF
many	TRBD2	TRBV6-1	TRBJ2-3	TGTGCCAGCAGTGAGGCTAGCGGGAGAGGAGCGGCCACAGATACGCAGTATTTT	CASSEASGRGAATDTQYF
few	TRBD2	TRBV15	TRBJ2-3	TGTGCCACCAGCAGAGATGACCTTACAGCGGGAGGAACAGATACGCAGTATTTT	CATSRDDLTAGGTDTQYF
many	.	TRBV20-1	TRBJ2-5	TGCAGTGCTCGGAGGCCGGGACACCCGGCGGGGACCCAGTACTTC	CSARRPGHPAGTQYF
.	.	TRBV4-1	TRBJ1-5	TGCGCCAGCAGCCAAGGATTCATGACAGGTCATGATAGCAATCAGCCCCAGCATTTT	CASSQGFMTGHDSNQPQHF
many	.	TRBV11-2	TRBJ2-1	TGTGCCAGCAGCCTAGGGAGGAGCTCCTACAATGAGCAGTTCTTC	CASSLGRSSYNEQFF
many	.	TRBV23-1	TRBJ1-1	TGCGCCAGCAGGCCTTGGGCCCAAATGATGGACACTGAAGCTTTCTTT	CASRPWAQMMDTEAFF
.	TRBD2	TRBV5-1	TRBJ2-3	TGCGCCAGCAGCTTCTCACTAGCGGGAGCGCTCACAGATACGCAGTATTTT	CASSFSLAGALTDTQYF
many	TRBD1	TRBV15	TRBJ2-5	TGTGCCACCAGCGGACGACAGGGGGGAATGGAGACCCAGTACTTC	CATSGRQGGMETQYF
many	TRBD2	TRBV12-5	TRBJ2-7	TGTGCTAGTGGTTTGATACTAGCGGGAGTCTCCTACGAGCAGTACTTC	CASGLILAGVSYEQYF
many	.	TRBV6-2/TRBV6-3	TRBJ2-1	TGTGCCAGCAAGTACAGAAGGCCCGACAATGAGCAGTTCTTC	CASKYRRPDNEQFF
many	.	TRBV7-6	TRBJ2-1	TGTGCCAGCAGCCCGGGCAGCGGGTTCTACAATGAGCAGTTCTTC	CASSPGSGFYNEQFF
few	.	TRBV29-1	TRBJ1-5	TGCAGCGCCCAAATGGGGCATGGCAATCAGCCCCAGCATTTT	CSAQMGHGNQPQHF
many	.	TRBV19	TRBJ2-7	TGTGCCAGTAGTATCGGGGTCGAGCAGTACTTC	CASSIGVEQYF